The subject of this entry is one T cell receptor (beta chain). V lost 1 base to trimming and J lost 0 bases, with 14 bases between them. This CDR3 contains 17 residues. Germline-derived CDR1 and CDR2 are SGHTS and YDEGEE. The data were produced by immunoSEQ multiplex PCR, yet TCRdb's version contains in-frame clones alone and is incomplete. The sample has about 44,000 clones; more than 90% are singletons. The data were taken from a study of T cells in tuberculosis. The TCR was taken from a donor between 5 and 29 years old with latent tuberculosis or without tuberculosis infection. The material sequenced was PBMCs. The V and J genes are TRBV5-8 and TRBJ1-5; maybe TRBD1 (5 bases). The CDR3 DNA is TGTGCCAGCAGCTTGTTCGACAGACTTTATAGCAATCAGCCCCAGCATTTT. Amino acid sequence: CASSLFDRLYSNQPQHF.